This record looks at one TCR beta chain sequence and its context. The V gene lost 2 bases and the J gene lost 7 bases, with 21 bases spanning the gap. CDR1 and CDR2 (germline): SGHRS, YFSETQ. The CDR3 is 16 residues long. In the authors' workflow: Estimation of nucleated cell counts relied on the amplification of reference gene primers. Repertoires were generated with immunoSEQ multiplex PCR, while TCRdb's copy carries only in-frame clones and drops some. V and J calls and clone size follow that table, whereas D and trimming were derived from the DNA. The profile shows 370,000 or so clones, roughly 86% of them singletons. These data are taken from a study of blood T cell repertoires in COVID-19. Study as a whole: Nucleic acid was either cDNA or gDNA, and it came from T cells, B-cell-depleted T cells, or PBMCs.

The chain recombines TRBV5-1 with TRBJ2-5, with TRBD2 as a possible D gene (6 bases). The TCR comes from a human donor with acute or convalescent COVID-19. The donor label of this sample is uncertain. Material: peripheral blood. The CDR3 DNA is TGCGCCAGCAGCTTCGAAGGGCCGACTAGACGGGTGACCCAGTACTTC. Translated, it gives CASSFEGPTRRVTQYF. The whole variable domain, filled in from reference TRBV5-1 and TRBJ2-5, reads KAGVTQTPRYLIKTRGQQVTLSCSPISGHRSVSWYQQTPGQGLQFLFEYFSETQRNKGNFPGRFSGRQFSNSRSEMNVSTLELGDSALYLCASSFEGPTRRVTQYFGPGTRLLVL.